Presented here are 15 T cell receptor beta chains from one specimen sequenced in a study of blood T cell repertoires in COVID-19. TCRdb keeps only in-frame clones here, not all; method: immunoSEQ multiplex PCR. The table shows 200,000 to 300,000 clones, with 87% occurring only once. Input material: peripheral blood. The origin of the receptors is a man between 18 and 29 years old with active or convalescent COVID-19.

In DNA form, the CDR3 reads TGTGCCTGGAGTAGGGACAGGGGAAACTATGGCTACACCTTC. Protein: CAWSRDRGNYGYTF. The genes are TRBV30 and TRBJ1-2; 10 bases fit TRBD1. The trim removed 2 bases at V and 2 bases at J, leaving 2 bases unmatched. Germline V gene data show CDR1 as GTSNPN and CDR2 as SVGIG (reference sequence). The CDR3 totals 14 residues.

V gene TRBV5-1 combines with J gene TRBJ2-3; 8 bases agree with TRBD2. V shed 0 bases, J shed 2 bases, and the junction held 5 bases outside the gene matches. This CDR3 is 16 amino acids long. Per the germline V gene, CDR1 is SGHRS and CDR2 is YFSETQ. The chain's CDR3 is CASSLGRGDPTDTQYF. DNA of the CDR3: TGCGCCAGCAGCTTGGGGCGGGGGGACCCCACAGATACGCAGTATTTT.

This clone was found once. The CDR3 DNA follows: TGTGCCAGCAGCCCCGACAGGGGCGGCACTGAAGCTTTCTTT. This encodes CASSPDRGGTEAFF. V is TRBV7-9 and J is TRBJ1-1, with 8 bases fitting TRBD1. Unmatched junction bases numbered 6, after V lost 5 bases and J lost 4 bases. Germline CDR1 reads SEHNR; CDR2 reads FQNEAQ (reference sequence). The CDR3 totals 14 residues. The entire variable domain, with the rest obtained from reference TRBV7-9 and TRBJ1-1, is as follows: DTGVSQNPRHKITKRGQNVTFRCDPISEHNRLYWYRQTLGQGPEFLTYFQNEAQLEKSRLLSDRFSAERPKGSFSTLEIQRTEQGDSAMYLCASSPDRGGTEAFFGQGTRLTVV.

For the CDR3, the DNA is TGTGCCAGCAGCCCACAACTAGCGGGAGTGAATGAGCAGTTCTTC. Translation gives CASSPQLAGVNEQFF. The chain combines TRBV7-2 with TRBJ2-1, with TRBD2 matching over 11 bases. The germline gives CDR1 SGHTA, CDR2 FQGNSA. Trimming removed 5 bases from V and 7 bases from J; junction bases left unmatched: 7. CDR3 length: 15 residues.

This chain links TRBV11-1 with TRBJ1-6; TRBD1 aligns across 8 bases. With 3 bases clipped from V and 9 bases from J, the junction kept 4 bases outside the gene matches. The CDR3 contains 14 residues. Germline V CDR1 and CDR2: SGHAT, FQDESV (reference sequence). The CDR3 sequence: CASSFGQGGSPLHF. The CDR3 coding sequence is TGTGCCAGCAGCTTCGGACAGGGAGGTTCACCCCTCCACTTT.

V gene TRBV11-2 combines with J gene TRBJ2-3; D ambiguous. The V end lost 8 bases, the J end lost 5 bases, and 14 bases lay between the germline ends. Per the germline V gene, CDR1 is SGHAT and CDR2 is FQNNGV. The CDR3 sequence is 13 residues long. CDR3 bases: TGTGCCAGCGAGTCTCCTGGTTTAGATACGCAGTATTTT. Encoded protein: CASESPGLDTQYF.

This chain joins TRBV5-4 and TRBJ2-5; TRBD2 aligns across 9 bases. V trimming: 4 bases; J trimming: 2 bases; junction bases outside the gene matches: 9. CDR1 and CDR2 from the germline V gene are SGHNT and YYREEE (reference sequence). The length of the CDR3 is 16 residues. CDR3 sequence: CASSPSSGVLQETQYF. Written as DNA, the CDR3 is TGTGCCAGCAGCCCGTCTAGCGGGGTACTACAAGAGACCCAGTACTTC.

The CDR3 here is CAWSDGRNTEAFF. For the CDR3, the DNA is TGTGCCTGGAGTGATGGCAGGAACACTGAAGCTTTCTTT. V and J are TRBV30 and TRBJ1-1; D is undetermined. CDR3 length equals 13 residues. Germline V lookup: CDR1 GTSNPN, CDR2 SVGIG (reference sequence). V was clipped by 1 base and J by 1 base, with 7 bases between them.

J is TRBJ1-1 and V is TRBV12-3 or TRBV12-4; D unclear. This CDR3 spans 11 amino acids. V lost 1 base, J lost 7 bases, and 4 bases lay in between. For the CDR3, the DNA is TGTGCCAGCAGTTTAGTTATTGAAGCTTTCTTT. It codes for CASSLVIEAFF.

In nucleotides, the CDR3 is TGTGCCAGCGCCCCGGGACAGGGGGCGCATAGATTGTTTTTT. Translation gives CASAPGQGAHRLFF. V gene TRBV6-5 combines with J gene TRBJ1-4, with 12 bases lining up with TRBD1. The CDR3 sequence is 14 residues long. Trimming at V came to 8 bases and at J to 15 bases, leaving 13 bases not matched to a gene. Germline values: CDR1 MNHEY, CDR2 SVGAGI.

Only a few counts were recorded for this clone. The rearrangement links TRBV5-1 to TRBJ2-5; TRBD2 agrees at 14 bases. V shed 0 bases, J shed 3 bases, and the junction held 4 bases outside the gene matches. The germline CDR1 and CDR2 sequences are SGHRS and YFSETQ. The CDR3 is 17 residues long. The CDR3 DNA reads TGCGCCAGCAGCTTGGGAGGGACTAGCGGGAGTAAAGAGACCCAGTACTTC. Amino acid sequence: CASSLGGTSGSKETQYF.

The rearrangement links TRBV10-1 to TRBJ2-7; possibly TRBD2 for D (5 bases). Trimming removed 0 bases from V and 8 bases from J, with 8 bases in between. CDR3 length: 12 residues. Germline CDR1 is WNHNN and CDR2 is SYGVQD (reference sequence). CDR3 loop: CASSESGGQQYF. Here the CDR3 DNA reads TGCGCCAGCAGTGAGTCAGGAGGACAGCAGTACTTC.

V is TRBV9 and J is TRBJ2-1; 13 positions agree with TRBD2. Germline CDR1 SGDLS, CDR2 YYNGEE. V was clipped by 0 bases and J by 5 bases; unmatched bases: 8. This CDR3 is 18 amino acids long. CDR3 DNA sequence: TGTGCCAGCAGCGTAGGGACTAGCGGGAGTCACTATGACAATGAGCAGTTCTTC. It yields the protein CASSVGTSGSHYDNEQFF.

This clone was observed once. The V call is TRBV6-2 or TRBV6-3, the J call TRBJ1-3; D gene uncertain. V lost 5 bases and J lost 0, with 2 bases in between. The CDR3 has 12 residues. Germline-derived CDR1 and CDR2 are MNHEY and SVGEGT. CDR3 protein: CASSRSGNTIYF. CDR3 coding DNA: TGTGCCAGCAGTCGCTCTGGAAACACCATATATTTT.

This clone was recorded only once. This chain links TRBV6-1 with TRBJ1-5; no clear D. V lost 1 base and J lost 3, with 10 bases in between. CDR1 is MNHNS and CDR2 is SASEGT in the germline V gene. The CDR3 covers 15 residues. CDR3 sequence reads: CASSEDWRLNQPQHF. The CDR3 nucleotides read TGTGCCAGCAGTGAAGATTGGAGGCTCAATCAGCCCCAGCATTTT.